A single sample is the source of the 27 T cell receptor beta chains below, sequenced in a study of blood T cell repertoires in COVID-19. Assay used: immunoSEQ multiplex PCR; TCRdb lists only in-frame clones, some missing. The repertoire holds more than 95,000 clones, approximately 83% seen once, with under 4.5% in the top ten. Sequencing was carried out using peripheral blood. These receptors came from a man aged 50 to 59 with acute or convalescent COVID-19.

The chain has TRBV7-3 and TRBJ2-3; unclear D gene. Germline lookup yields CDR1 SGHTA and CDR2 FQGTGA. The germline V and J ends were trimmed by 0 bases and 6 bases, with 7 bases remaining between them. This CDR3 region has 13 residues. The CDR3 here is CASSLTGYDTQYF. CDR3 sequence (DNA): TGTGCCAGCAGCTTAACCGGGTACGATACGCAGTATTTT.

V is TRBV5-1 and J is TRBJ2-7; weak D call: TRBD1 (6 bases). V lost 4 bases and J lost 5, with 13 bases in between. Per germline, CDR1 SGHRS and CDR2 YFSETQ. There are 13 residues in the CDR3. The DNA for the CDR3 is TGCGCCAGCAGCCGGGGACAACTTGACGAGCAGTACTTC. This encodes CASSRGQLDEQYF.

V is TRBV27 and J is TRBJ1-2, with D perhaps matching TRBD1 (6 bases). Trimming removed 7 bases at V and 2 bases at J, with 17 bases between. This CDR3 comprises 15 residues. CDR1 is MNHEY, CDR2 SMNVEV, per germline (reference sequence). The CDR3 region has the DNA TGTGCCAGCACCCCGTTACCTACAGGGAACTATGGCTACACCTTC. This gives the protein CASTPLPTGNYGYTF.

The rearrangement joins TRBV28 to TRBJ1-6; no clear D. Trimming took off 1 base at V and 10 bases at J, with 8 bases between the two ends. Germline V CDR1 and CDR2: MDHEN, SYDVKM. The CDR3 runs to 13 residues. The DNA for the CDR3 is TGTGCCAGCAGTTTATTGGGGAGATCACCCCTCCACTTT. Its translation: CASSLLGRSPLHF.

This clone occurred once. V usage is TRBV5-1 and J usage is TRBJ2-3; 7 bases are a match to TRBD2. Looked up from germline, CDR1 is SGHRS and CDR2 is YFSETQ. CDR3 length equals 15 residues. V shed 0 bases and J 6 bases; nucleotides not matched to a gene: 7. CDR3 residues: CASSLAARLADTQYF. The CDR3 coding sequence is TGCGCCAGCAGCTTGGCCGCTAGACTAGCCGATACGCAGTATTTT.

This chain connects TRBV9 to TRBJ2-5; TRBD1 matches 7 bases. This CDR3 has 12 residues. V gave up 5 bases and J gave up 4 bases; unmatched junction bases: 2. Germline V lookup: CDR1 SGDLS, CDR2 YYNGEE. The CDR3 spells CASSGTVETQYF. For the CDR3, the DNA is TGTGCCAGCAGTGGGACAGTAGAGACCCAGTACTTC.

The rearrangement links TRBV19 to TRBJ1-2; perhaps TRBD1 as D (5 bases). V shed 0 bases and J shed 3 bases, with 14 bases lying between them. The CDR3 extends over 16 amino acids. Germline V gene data show CDR1 as LNHDA and CDR2 as SQIVND (reference sequence). The CDR3 DNA reads as TGTGCCAGTAGTATAGAGGGGGGTGGCCGGCACTATGGCTACACCTTC. As protein: CASSIEGGGRHYGYTF. The full variable domain, its missing parts supplied by reference TRBV19 and TRBJ1-2, is DGGITQSPKYLFRKEGQNVTLSCEQNLNHDAMYWYRQDPGQGLRLIYYSQIVNDFQKGDIAEGYSVSREKKESFPLTVTSAQKNPTAFYLCASSIEGGGRHYGYTFGSGTRLTVV.

The J gene is TRBJ2-2, the V gene TRBV5-1, with TRBD1 matching over 10 bases. The germline V gene encodes CDR1 SGHRS and CDR2 YFSETQ. The CDR3 spans 16 residues. J was trimmed by 4 bases and V by 4 bases; bases with no gene match: 7. The CDR3 bases are TGCGCCAGCAGCGTTGGGGACAGGGGAAGCACCGGGGAGCTGTTTTTT. Amino acid sequence: CASSVGDRGSTGELFF.

This chain joins TRBV6-5 and TRBJ1-1, with D possibly being TRBD1 (6 bases). The CDR3 runs 14 residues. Per germline, CDR1 MNHEY and CDR2 SVGAGI. V lost 5 bases to trimming and J lost 1 base, with 11 bases between them. For the CDR3, the DNA is TGTGCCAGCAGTCGACAGGATGGGAACACTGAAGCTTTCTTT. Translation gives CASSRQDGNTEAFF.

This clone was found a few times. The V and J genes are TRBV10-2 and TRBJ2-2; D call uncertain. V lost 6 bases to trimming and J lost 4 bases, with 18 bases between them. Germline assignment: CDR1 WSHSY and CDR2 SAAADI. The CDR3 runs 16 residues. The CDR3 DNA follows: TGCGCCAGCAGAGCAACTTTTAGCATCGGCACCGGGGAGCTGTTTTTT. As protein: CASRATFSIGTGELFF.

This clone was recorded once. V and J are TRBV27 and TRBJ2-1, with 8 bases fitting TRBD1. J gave up 10 bases and V 6 bases, and 5 bases lay outside the gene matches. The CDR3 has 12 amino acids. Looked up from germline, CDR1 is MNHEY and CDR2 is SMNVEV (reference sequence). Here the CDR3 DNA reads TGTGCCAGCAGCAGGGGGCTAGCGGAGCAGTTCTTC. This translates into CASSRGLAEQFF.

This clone was observed a single time. The CDR3 DNA sequence: TGCGCCAGCAGTGAGAGTCCCGGGGGGAGCGAGCAGTACTTC. Translation: CASSESPGGSEQYF. The chain recombines TRBV10-1 with TRBJ2-7; TRBD2 aligns across 7 bases. Germline assignment: CDR1 WNHNN and CDR2 SYGVQD (reference sequence). Trimming at V came to 2 bases and at J to 6 bases, leaving 7 bases not matched to a gene. The CDR3 is 14 amino acids.

The rearrangement joins TRBV5-1 to TRBJ2-3; the match to TRBD2 covers 12 bases. Germline CDR1 is SGHRS and CDR2 is YFSETQ. The CDR3 extends over 16 amino acids. V lost 4 bases to trimming and J lost 5 bases; unmatched junction nucleotides: 8. The CDR3, as DNA: TGCGCCAGCAGCCTAGCGGGAGGGCAAGCAGTAGATACGCAGTATTTT. As protein: CASSLAGGQAVDTQYF. The variable domain in full, completed from reference TRBV5-1 and TRBJ2-3, reads KAGVTQTPRYLIKTRGQQVTLSCSPISGHRSVSWYQQTPGQGLQFLFEYFSETQRNKGNFPGRFSGRQFSNSRSEMNVSTLELGDSALYLCASSLAGGQAVDTQYFGPGTRLTVL.

V is TRBV10-3 and J is TRBJ1-1, with TRBD1 identical over 9 bases. The CDR3 covers 17 residues. The germline gives CDR1 ENHRY, CDR2 SYGVKD. The ends lost 0 bases at V and 5 bases at J; junction bases unmatched: 10. The CDR3 region has the DNA TGTGCCATCAGTGAGTCTTCTGGGACAGGGAGTAGAACTGAAGCTTTCTTT. Translation gives CAISESSGTGSRTEAFF.

The chain joins TRBV7-8 to TRBJ2-2, with D possibly being TRBD1 (6 bases). The CDR3 runs 16 residues. CDR1 SGHVS and CDR2 FQNEAQ come from the germline V gene. Trimming left V 3 bases short and J 1 base short, with 12 bases between. This CDR3 is CASSLGARRNTGELFF. The CDR3 nucleotides read TGTGCCAGCAGCTTGGGGGCTAGGCGGAACACCGGGGAGCTGTTTTTT.

The rearrangement links TRBV5-4 to TRBJ1-1; D possibly corresponds to TRBD1 (6 bases). Trimming pared 5 bases from V and 3 bases from J, leaving 14 bases between. There are 14 residues in the CDR3. The germline V gene encodes CDR1 SGHNT and CDR2 YYREEE (reference sequence). The CDR3 here is CASRIQGRDTEAFF. As DNA, the CDR3 is TGTGCCAGCAGAATACAGGGTCGGGACACTGAAGCTTTCTTT.

V gene TRBV4-1 combines with J gene TRBJ1-2; no definite D call. Germline V gene data show CDR1 as MGHRA and CDR2 as YSYEKL. The CDR3 is 14 residues long. V shed 0 bases and J shed 2 bases, with 7 bases lying between them. The DNA of the CDR3 is TGCGCCAGCAGCCAAGAAAAACTAAACTATGGCTACACCTTC. It yields the protein CASSQEKLNYGYTF.

V gene TRBV3-1 (or the pseudogene TRBV3-2) combines with J gene TRBJ2-7; possible D gene TRBD2, 6 bases. The V gene lost 1 base and the J gene lost 9 bases, with 16 bases spanning the gap. This CDR3 comprises 14 residues. Germline CDR1 and CDR2: LGHDT and YNNKEL (reference sequence). The CDR3 sequence is CASSQGRGGFGQYF. CDR3 DNA: TGTGCCAGCAGCCAAGGTCGGGGAGGCTTCGGGCAGTACTTC.

The chain couples TRBV29-1 to TRBJ1-5, with TRBD1 matching 10 bases. Per the germline V gene, CDR1 is SQVTM and CDR2 is ANQGSEA. CDR3 length: 16 amino acids. The trim removed 3 bases at V and 5 bases at J, leaving 10 bases unmatched. CDR3 nucleotides: TGCAGCGTTGATCCGGACAGGGGGGAGGTCTATCAGCCCCAGCATTTT. As protein: CSVDPDRGEVYQPQHF. Filled out from reference TRBV29-1 and TRBJ1-5, the complete variable domain reads SAVISQKPSRDICQRGTSLTIQCQVDSQVTMMFWYRQQPGQSLTLIATANQGSEATYESGFVIDKFPISRPNLTFSTLTVSNMSPEDSSIYLCSVDPDRGEVYQPQHFGDGTRLSIL.

CDR3 amino acids: CASGPQGLTVYSNQPQHF. The CDR3 region has the DNA TGTGCTAGTGGGCCACAGGGGCTGACGGTATATAGCAATCAGCCCCAGCATTTT. The chain joins TRBV12-5 to TRBJ1-5; 7 nucleotides match TRBD1. This CDR3 comprises 18 residues. Germline-derived CDR1 and CDR2 are LGHNT and FRNRAP. With V trimmed by 6 bases and J by 0 bases, 14 bases remained unmatched.

CDR3 sequence: CASSLGSLDRTGVSSGNTIYF. In DNA, the CDR3 is TGCGCCAGCAGCTTGGGAAGTCTCGACAGGACAGGGGTTTCCTCTGGAAACACCATATATTTT. The chain uses TRBV5-1 and TRBJ1-3; 9 nucleotides match TRBD1. The CDR3 has 21 amino acids. The V segment lost 0 bases and the J segment 0 bases; nucleotides outside the gene matches: 16. Germline lookup yields CDR1 SGHRS and CDR2 YFSETQ.

J is TRBJ2-3 and V is TRBV10-2; the D gene could be TRBD1 or TRBD2 (10 bases each). The ends were cut back, 4 bases at V and 4 bases at J, with 42 bases in the middle. The CDR3 extends over 24 amino acids. From germline, CDR1 is WSHSY and CDR2 SAAADI. CDR3 loop: CASSGVTTLWGQGKASGGADTQYF. CDR3 DNA sequence: TGCGCCAGCAGTGGAGTAACCACCTTGTGGGGACAGGGGAAGGCTAGCGGGGGCGCAGATACGCAGTATTTT.

The chain joins TRBV9 to TRBJ2-7; D is unclear. CDR1 SGDLS and CDR2 YYNGEE come from the germline V gene. CDR3 length: 16 residues. V dropped 4 bases and J dropped 0 bases, with 17 bases sitting between them. CDR3 region: CASSPSPPGGSYEQYF. CDR3 coding DNA: TGTGCCAGCAGCCCGAGCCCCCCTGGCGGCTCCTACGAGCAGTACTTC.

The chain links TRBV27 to TRBJ2-1, with no clear D. Germline V CDR1 and CDR2: MNHEY, SMNVEV (reference sequence). This CDR3 is built from 14 residues. V lost 5 bases and J 7 bases, leaving 15 bases between the germline ends. The CDR3 reads CASSPYSVPNEQFF. The CDR3 nucleotides are TGTGCCAGCAGTCCGTACAGTGTTCCTAATGAGCAGTTCTTC.

CDR3 in amino acids: CASSQRGMEPQHF. CDR3 DNA: TGTGCCAGCAGCCAACGGGGGATGGAGCCCCAGCATTTT. The V call is TRBV3-1 (or the pseudogene TRBV3-2), the J call TRBJ1-5, with a possible D match to TRBD1 (5 bases). The CDR3 loop spans 13 amino acids. The V end was cut by 2 bases, the J end by 8 bases, with 10 bases between. In germline, CDR1 is LGHDT, CDR2 YNNKEL (reference sequence).

This rearrangement joins TRBV18 to TRBJ2-4; the match to TRBD2 covers 8 bases. Unmatched junction bases numbered 8, after V lost 2 bases and J lost 8 bases. The CDR3 totals 15 residues. Germline lookup yields CDR1 KGHSH and CDR2 LQKENI. The CDR3 DNA reads as TGTGCCAGCTCACCATCGGGACTAGTTCGTTACATTCAGTACTTC. It is translated as CASSPSGLVRYIQYF.

The chain employs TRBV25-1 and TRBJ2-7; 9 nucleotides line up with TRBD1. The ends lost 7 bases at V and 2 bases at J; junction bases unmatched: 3. Germline V gene sequence: CDR1 MGHDK, CDR2 SYGVNS. The CDR3 is made up of 13 amino acids. The CDR3 DNA reads as TGTGCCAGCATCGGGACAGGGACCTACGAGCAGTACTTC. It encodes CASIGTGTYEQYF.